This is a list of T cell receptor beta chains from one sample in a study of CD8+ T cells in alopecia areata. Using immunoSEQ multiplex PCR, the repertoire was profiled, and TCRdb retains in-frame clones only, with some absent. The sample lists about 120,000 clones; roughly 57% were seen once. Sample: CD4+ T cells sorted from blood, taken at week 4, from a patient treated with tofacitinib. These receptors came from a human donor with alopecia areata. The CDR3 runs from the conserved cysteine through the conserved F or W. A D gene is named only where the DNA matches it firmly. Only some rows state a clone size, as once, few, many or a class for expanded clones.

>TRBJ2-1|TRBV29-1|NA|few
CSVVPGNDEQFF
TGCAGCGTCGTTCCGGGTAATGATGAGCAGTTCTTC
>TRBJ2-5|TRBV29-1|TRBD1|NA
CSVVRDRAQETQYF
TGCAGCGTAGTCCGGGACAGAGCCCAAGAGACCCAGTACTTC
>TRBJ2-7|TRBV7-8|NA|few
CASSFRGGAYEQYF
TGTGCCAGCAGCTTTAGAGGTGGCGCCTACGAGCAGTACTTC
>TRBJ2-3|TRBV2|NA|NA
CARALGTNTDTQYF
TGTGCCAGGGCACTAGGGACGAACACAGATACGCAGTATTTT
>TRBJ1-5|TRBV4-3|NA|once
CASSQEAGEGKPQHF
TGCGCCAGCAGCCAAGAGGCTGGAGAGGGCAAGCCCCAGCATTTT
>TRBJ2-2|TRBV30|TRBD2|few
CAWSAGSGTTGELFF
TGTGCCTGGAGTGCGGGAAGCGGGACCACCGGGGAGCTGTTTTTT
>TRBJ1-5|TRBV10-3|NA|NA
CAISDGRSSNQPQHF
TGTGCCATCAGTGACGGACGGTCCAGCAATCAGCCCCAGCATTTT
>TRBJ1-2|TRBV29-1|TRBD1|NA
CSAGQVGYGYTF
TGCAGCGCAGGACAGGTGGGGTATGGCTACACCTTC
>TRBJ1-1|TRBV30|NA|NA
CAWRSPGDTEAFF
TGTGCCTGGAGGAGTCCGGGGGACACTGAAGCTTTCTTT
>TRBJ1-2|TRBV15|TRBD1|NA
CATSRPKGQDNYGYTF
TGTGCCACCAGCAGGCCGAAGGGACAGGATAACTATGGCTACACCTTC
>TRBJ2-3|TRBV7-2|NA|NA
CASSLDDGTDTQYF
TGTGCCAGCAGCTTAGACGACGGCACAGATACGCAGTATTTT
>TRBJ1-2|TRBV29-1|NA|few
CSVGEIGYGYTF
TGCAGCGTTGGTGAGATAGGCTATGGCTACACCTTC
>TRBJ2-3|TRBV5-1|TRBD1|NA
CASSPSPRTGGADTQYF
TGCGCCAGCAGCCCCTCCCCTCGGACAGGGGGCGCAGATACGCAGTATTTT
>TRBJ1-5|TRBV2|NA|NA
CASSEGQSNQPQHF
TGTGCCAGCAGTGAAGGACAAAGCAATCAGCCCCAGCATTTT
>TRBJ2-1|TRBV4-3|NA|NA
CASSSHGPSNEQFF
TGCGCCAGCAGCTCTCACGGGCCGTCGAATGAGCAGTTCTTC
>TRBJ2-2|TRBV29-1|NA|NA
CSVDSGNTGELFF
TGCAGCGTTGATTCAGGGAACACCGGGGAGCTGTTTTTT
>TRBJ2-6|TRBV5-1|NA|NA
CASSLTGSGANVLTF
TGCGCCAGCAGCTTAACAGGGTCCGGGGCCAACGTCCTGACTTTC